This T cell receptor beta chain was sequenced during a study of T-cell memory formation after mild COVID-19. TCRdb redid the calling of the 5' RACE reads with MiXCR, one entry per CDR3 protein. The data contain fewer than 450,000 distinct CDR3 sequences, about 21% of them singletons. The germline CDR1 and CDR2 sequences are SGHVS and FQNEAQ. The CDR3 extends over 18 amino acids. The V gene end was trimmed by 0 bases and the J gene end by 2 bases; junction bases not matched to a gene: 4. Sample: PBMCs or a T cell subset sorted from them (not recorded which). The sequence came from an adult woman who had mild COVID-19 (a few samples of this study predate the infection). Cell type and time point are not known. The chain uses TRBV7-8 and TRBJ2-3, with 14 bases that match TRBD2. The DNA of the CDR3 is TGTGCCAGCAGCTTAGCGCTGGGACTAGCGGGAGACACAGATACGCAGTATTTT. This encodes CASSLALGLAGDTDTQYF.